A selection of T cell receptor beta chains follows, all from one sample in a study of blood T cell repertoires in COVID-19. Method: immunoSEQ multiplex PCR; TCRdb's copy keeps in-frame clones and lacks some. This table has 130,000 or so clones, approximately 90% appearing once. Specimen: peripheral blood. The receptor set was obtained from a man aged 45-65 years with acute or convalescent COVID-19. Each CDR3 is given without its conserved first and last residue.

V,J,CDR3
TRBV27,TRBJ1-5,ASSPLQGARLGPQH
TRBV2,TRBJ2-7,ASNNYEQY
TRBV28,TRBJ1-2,ASSIWGDGYT
TRBV18,TRBJ1-3,ASSPLQGSGNTIY
TRBV27,TRBJ2-5,ASSMGGVWETQY
TRBV6-4,TRBJ1-1,ASSPGGGLRNTEAF
TRBV4-1,TRBJ2-1,ASSQTGVGLYNEQF
TRBV29-1,TRBJ1-4,SVEGQGYEKLF
TRBV4-1,TRBJ2-3,ASSHPWRTDTQY
TRBV5-8,TRBJ2-7,ASSWEVSSYEQY
TRBV19,TRBJ2-3,ASSGGERQVWTDTQY
TRBV7-2,TRBJ2-7,ASSRQRSYEQY
TRBV13,TRBJ1-1,ASSYVVWALNTEAF
TRBV5-4,TRBJ2-1,ASSLEGLHNEQF
TRBV20-1,TRBJ2-7,SASLGGRFSYEQY
TRBV2,TRBJ1-2,ASRQGVSNYGYT
TRBV16,TRBJ1-5,ASSNRGNQPQH
TRBV19,TRBJ2-7,ASSHTPGTGYYEQY
TRBV4-2,TRBJ2-1,ASSMSTSGVYNEQF
TRBV7-2,TRBJ2-1,ASTTRDRTYNEQF
TRBV11-2,TRBJ1-3,ASTVSAGTGGNTIY
TRBV5-6,TRBJ1-4,ASSYTGIPNEKLF
TRBV7-9,TRBJ1-6,ASSLDGINSPLH
TRBV3-1/TRBV3-2,TRBJ2-7,ASSQDLPSGGLLPPYEQY
TRBV15,TRBJ1-1,ATSSNRASETEAF
TRBV5-4,TRBJ2-1,ASSLAGSSRNEQF
TRBV6-6,TRBJ2-7,ASSRHRLAGVQYEQY
TRBV5-1,TRBJ2-5,ASSLVGTQY
TRBV29-1,TRBJ1-1,SVAGFAQHREAF
TRBV6-5,TRBJ1-5,ASITAGGYNQPQH
TRBV18,TRBJ2-3,ASSPPWTGGGTDTQY
TRBV5-1,TRBJ2-5,ASSPRDYTTQETQY
TRBV28,TRBJ1-5,ASSLLSVRQPQH
TRBV19,TRBJ1-6,ASNPPGDRDSPLH
TRBV5-4,TRBJ2-1,ASSLDRYNEQF